Listed below are T cell receptor beta chains from one sample, sequenced in a study of stem cell transplantation in POMP-related autoinflammatory disease. Libraries were prepared by immunoSEQ multiplex PCR; TCRdb keeps only in-frame clonotypes and omits some of them. Altogether around 26,000 clones are present, 75% to 85% being singletons, with the ten largest covering approximately 2.3%. Sequenced material: CD4+ T cells from PBMCs, taken before stem cell transplantation. The source of these receptors is a human donor with POMP-related autoinflammation and immune dysregulation (PRAID). Each CDR3 is given with its conserved first and last residue. A D gene is named only where the DNA matches it firmly. Rows may omit the clone size; those that give it use once, few, many or a size class.

j_call | v_call | d_call | clone_size | cdr3_aa | cdr3_nt
TRBJ2-5 | TRBV28 | NA | NA | CASSTPPDSGTQYF | TGTGCCAGCAGTACTCCTCCGGACTCCGGGACCCAGTACTTC
TRBJ2-3 | TRBV7-2 | NA | NA | CASSLGGGRASTDTQYF | TGTGCCAGCAGCTTAGGAGGCGGCCGGGCTAGCACAGATACGCAGTATTTT
TRBJ2-1 | TRBV9 | TRBD2 | NA | CASSATSGRVYNEQFF | TGTGCCAGCAGCGCCACTAGCGGGAGGGTATACAATGAGCAGTTCTTC
TRBJ2-3 | TRBV5-1 | NA | NA | CASSIGPYPRTDTQYF | TGCGCCAGCAGTATCGGACCGTACCCACGCACAGATACGCAGTATTTT
TRBJ1-5 | TRBV25-1 | TRBD1 | once | CASSDPGTGDSNQPQHF | TGTGCCAGCAGTGACCCCGGGACAGGGGATAGCAATCAGCCCCAGCATTTT
TRBJ2-1 | TRBV5-8 | NA | NA | CASSSYNEQFF | TGTGCCAGCAGCTCGTACAATGAGCAGTTCTTC
TRBJ2-5 | TRBV6-5 | TRBD1 | once | CASSYSGQGARTQYF | TGTGCCAGCAGTTACTCGGGACAGGGGGCGAGGACCCAGTACTTC
TRBJ1-6 | TRBV18 | NA | NA | CASSYTGRDNSPLHF | TGTGCCAGCTCATATACAGGGAGAGATAATTCACCCCTCCACTTT
TRBJ1-1 | TRBV4-1 | NA | NA | CASSQETGLNTEAFF | TGCGCCAGCAGCCAAGAGACGGGATTGAACACTGAAGCTTTCTTT
TRBJ1-1 | TRBV18 | NA | NA | CASSAGTTNTEAFF | TGTGCCAGCTCGGCCGGGACAACGAACACTGAAGCTTTCTTT
TRBJ2-2 | TRBV5-5 | TRBD1 | NA | CASSTTGVQVGELFF | TGTGCCAGCAGCACGACAGGGGTGCAAGTAGGGGAGCTGTTTTTT
TRBJ1-3 | TRBV5-1 | TRBD1 | NA | CASSWTGQGTGNTIYF | TGCGCCAGCAGCTGGACTGGACAGGGGACTGGAAACACCATATATTTT
TRBJ1-5 | TRBV4-1 | TRBD1 | NA | CASSLQGVRQPQHF | TGCGCCAGCAGCCTACAGGGGGTGCGACAGCCCCAGCATTTT
TRBJ2-1 | TRBV18 | TRBD2 | NA | CASSRTSGGLQFF | TGTGCCAGCTCACGCACTAGCGGGGGTCTCCAGTTCTTC
TRBJ2-3 | TRBV5-1 | NA | NA | CASSPDSFSAQYF | TGCGCCAGCAGCCCAGACTCTTTTTCGGCGCAGTATTTT
TRBJ1-5 | TRBV7-9 | NA | few | CASSFTNQPQHF | TGTGCCAGCAGCTTTACAAATCAGCCCCAGCATTTT
TRBJ2-7 | TRBV2 | NA | once | CASSEAGEVQYF | TGTGCCAGCAGTGAAGCTGGGGAGGTGCAGTACTTC
TRBJ2-5 | TRBV19 | NA | NA | CASSWGGGETQYF | TGTGCCAGTAGTTGGGGCGGAGGGGAGACCCAGTACTTC
TRBJ2-1 | TRBV7-6 | TRBD2 | NA | CASSSQGQRGIYNEQFF | TGTGCCAGCAGCTCTCAAGGGCAGCGGGGGATCTACAATGAGCAGTTCTTC
TRBJ2-7 | TRBV12-2 | NA | NA | CASRHWAVYEQYF | TGTGCAAGTCGCCACTGGGCCGTTTACGAGCAGTACTTC
TRBJ2-1 | TRBV11-1 | TRBD2 | NA | CASSFWTSGHYNEQFF | TGTGCCAGCAGCTTTTGGACTAGCGGCCACTACAATGAGCAGTTCTTC
TRBJ1-1 | TRBV6-5 | NA | once | CASKRRGNTEAFF | TGTGCCAGCAAAAGGAGGGGGAACACTGAAGCTTTCTTT
TRBJ2-2 | TRBV5-1 | TRBD2 | NA | CASSLVAGGYDGELFF | TGCGCCAGCAGCTTGGTGGCGGGGGGTTATGACGGGGAGCTGTTTTTT
TRBJ1-2 | TRBV15 | NA | few | CATSRERVFYTF | TGTGCCACCAGCAGAGAAAGGGTATTTTACACCTTC
TRBJ1-4 | TRBV5-1 | NA | NA | CASSLGFDNEKLFF | TGCGCCAGCAGCCTGGGTTTTGATAATGAAAAACTGTTTTTT
TRBJ1-4 | TRBV30 | NA | NA | CAWSVNEKLFF | TGTGCCTGGAGTGTAAATGAAAAACTGTTTTTT
TRBJ1-6 | TRBV4-2 | NA | NA | CASSQDRDNSPLHF | TGTGCCAGCAGCCAAGACAGGGACAATTCACCCCTCCACTTT
TRBJ1-4 | TRBV6-5 | NA | NA | CASSYREREKLFF | TGTGCCAGCAGTTACAGGGAGAGGGAAAAACTGTTTTTT
TRBJ1-3 | TRBV5-1 | NA | NA | CASSFQGFSSGNTIYF | TGCGCCAGCAGCTTCCAAGGCTTCTCCTCTGGAAACACCATATATTTT
TRBJ2-1 | TRBV29-1 | NA | NA | CSTLPGGAGNEQFF | TGCAGCACACTCCCTGGGGGCGCGGGGAATGAGCAGTTCTTC
TRBJ2-7 | TRBV10-3 | NA | NA | CAISGFGADYEQYF | TGTGCCATCAGTGGTTTCGGGGCCGACTACGAGCAGTACTTC
TRBJ1-6 | TRBV6-4 | NA | NA | CASSPLGKGSNSPLHF | TGTGCCAGCAGCCCACTAGGGAAGGGTAGTAATTCACCCCTCCACTTT
TRBJ1-1 | TRBV28 | NA | NA | CASAPGGKNTEAFF | TGTGCCAGCGCCCCTGGGGGGAAGAACACTGAAGCTTTCTTT
TRBJ1-2 | TRBV29-1 | NA | NA | CSASTGGTIDYGYTF | TGCAGCGCTTCGACAGGAGGTACTATAGACTATGGCTACACCTTC
TRBJ2-5 | TRBV6-1 | NA | NA | CASLRGPLEETQYF | TGTGCCAGCTTGCGGGGGCCCTTGGAAGAGACCCAGTACTTC
TRBJ2-3 | TRBV4-1 | TRBD2 | NA | CASSHRLAGDLTDTQYF | TGCGCCAGCAGCCACCGACTAGCGGGGGACCTAACAGATACGCAGTATTTT
TRBJ2-5 | TRBV7-9 | NA | NA | CASSFRSGGSNWETQYF | TGTGCCAGCAGCTTCCGGTCCGGAGGGAGCAACTGGGAGACCCAGTACTTC
TRBJ1-6 | TRBV4-1 | NA | NA | CASSPRATNSPLHF | TGCGCCAGCAGCCCCCGGGCAACCAATTCACCCCTCCACTTT
TRBJ1-5 | TRBV10-1 | NA | few | CASSERPNQPQHF | TGCGCCAGCAGTGAGCGGCCTAATCAGCCCCAGCATTTT
TRBJ1-2 | TRBV19 | NA | NA | CASSATGLYYGYTF | TGTGCCAGTAGTGCGACAGGTCTTTACTATGGCTACACCTTC
TRBJ2-7 | TRBV5-4 | TRBD1 | NA | CASSWGQGTYEQYF | TGTGCCAGCAGCTGGGGACAGGGTACCTACGAGCAGTACTTC
TRBJ2-7 | TRBV4-1 | NA | few | CASSQEQRDYEQYF | TGCGCCAGCAGCCAAGAACAGCGTGACTACGAGCAGTACTTC
TRBJ2-5 | TRBV6-5 | NA | once | CASPGKGCPLETQYF | TGTGCCAGCCCCGGGAAAGGGTGTCCTCTCGAGACCCAGTACTTC
TRBJ2-7 | TRBV30 | TRBD1 | NA | CAWGHSGATGNHF | TGTGCCTGGGGTCACTCAGGGGCGACAGGGAATCACTTC
TRBJ2-7 | TRBV9 | TRBD2 | NA | CASSLRASGSYEQYF | TGTGCCAGCAGCCTCCGGGCTAGCGGGTCCTACGAGCAGTACTTC
TRBJ2-3 | TRBV2 | TRBD2 | NA | CASRRGAGEDTQYF | TGTGCCAGCAGACGGGGAGCGGGAGAAGATACGCAGTATTTT
TRBJ1-5 | TRBV9 | TRBD1 | NA | CASSLQGAPGQPQHF | TGTGCCAGCAGCCTCCAGGGGGCTCCGGGTCAGCCCCAGCATTTT
TRBJ1-5 | TRBV5-8 | NA | NA | CASSLFTVRSNQPQHF | TGTGCCAGCAGCTTGTTCACGGTGCGCAGCAATCAGCCCCAGCATTTT
TRBJ1-4 | TRBV29-1 | NA | NA | CSVFRGHNEKLFF | TGCAGCGTTTTTCGGGGCCATAATGAAAAACTGTTTTTT
TRBJ2-3 | TRBV10-3 | NA | NA | CAISPRAQETNTQYF | TGTGCCATCAGTCCCCGGGCCCAAGAAACTAATACGCAGTATTTT
TRBJ2-1 | TRBV5-1 | NA | NA | CASSSRPRGIGLGVNEQFF | TGCGCCAGCAGCTCACGCCCCAGGGGCATAGGACTAGGGGTCAATGAGCAGTTCTTC
TRBJ2-7 | TRBV5-1 | NA | NA | CASSSGVPYEQYF | TGCGCCAGCAGCTCGGGGGTCCCCTACGAGCAGTACTTC
TRBJ2-2 | TRBV4-1 | TRBD1 | NA | CASSQAPGGVAGELFF | TGCGCCAGCAGCCAAGCCCCAGGGGGCGTCGCCGGGGAGCTGTTTTTT
TRBJ2-7 | TRBV7-2 | NA | NA | CASSLLGQYEQYF | TGTGCCAGCAGCTTATTAGGACAGTACGAGCAGTACTTC
TRBJ2-1 | TRBV28 | NA | NA | CASSLPAPSADNEQFF | TGTGCCAGCAGTTTGCCAGCGCCTTCGGCGGACAATGAGCAGTTCTTC